The clone carrying this TCR beta chain was seen only once. This sample was taken from a study of blood T cell repertoires in COVID-19. Background on the study: Acute-phase and convalescent COVID-19 samples originated in the United States, Italy and Spain. T cells, B-cell-depleted T cells, or PBMCs provided the cDNA or gDNA that served as material.

Trimming left V 4 bases short and J 5 bases short, with 13 bases between. The CDR3 is made up of 14 amino acids. The germline V gene has CDR1 SGHNT and CDR2 YYREEE (reference sequence). In the original workflow: From reference gene primer amplification, estimates of nucleated cell counts were derived. Assay: immunoSEQ multiplex PCR; the TCRdb copy retains only in-frame clones and omits some. V and J calls and clone size come straight from that table; D and trimming were deduced from the DNA. The sample consists of 200,000 to 250,000 clones, 70% to 90% of them appearing once. One Seattle source followed patients from active infection through their disease course.

V gene TRBV5-4 combines with J gene TRBJ2-1; tentatively, D is TRBD2 (6 bases). The TCR sequence derives from a man aged 25-40 years with COVID-19, enrolled during active disease. Sequencing was carried out using peripheral blood. The CDR3 sequence: CASSPGGADNEQFF. In DNA, the CDR3 is TGTGCCAGCAGCCCCGGGGGAGCAGACAATGAGCAGTTCTTC.